This TCR beta chain was identified during a study of blood T cell repertoires in COVID-19. Assay: immunoSEQ multiplex PCR; the TCRdb copy retains only in-frame clones and omits some. This sample has 80,000 to 100,000 clones, with over 80% found just once. Trimming cost V 5 bases and J 4 bases, with 26 bases left between them. The CDR3 totals 18 residues. Germline CDR1 and CDR2: MDHEN and SYDVKM. This chain connects TRBV28 to TRBJ1-2; a possible D gene is TRBD1 (6 bases). The sequenced material came from peripheral blood. The receptor was isolated from a human donor with active COVID-19. The donor label of this sample is uncertain. CDR3 amino acids: CASSRALGGAGSGYGYTF. The CDR3 DNA reads as TGTGCCAGCAGTCGGGCGTTGGGGGGGGCGGGTAGCGGCTATGGCTACACCTTC.